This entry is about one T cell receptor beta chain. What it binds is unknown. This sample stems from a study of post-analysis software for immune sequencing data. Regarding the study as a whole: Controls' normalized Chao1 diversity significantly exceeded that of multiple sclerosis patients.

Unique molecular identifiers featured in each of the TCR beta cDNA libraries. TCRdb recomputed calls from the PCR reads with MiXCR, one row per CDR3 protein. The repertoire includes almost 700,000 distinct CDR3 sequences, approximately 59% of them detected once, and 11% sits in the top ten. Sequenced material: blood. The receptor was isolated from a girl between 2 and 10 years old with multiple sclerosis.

The CDR3 sequence is CSVDEGGSYGYTF. The CDR3 bases are TGCAGCGTTGATGAAGGGGGCTCCTATGGCTACACCTTC. V gene TRBV29-1 combines with J gene TRBJ1-2; 7 bases are a match to TRBD1. V trimming: 3 bases; J trimming: 4 bases; junction bases outside the gene matches: 5. This CDR3 contains 13 residues. Germline CDR1 and CDR2: SQVTM and ANQGSEA.